This TCR beta chain is from a study of PD-L1 blockade in urothelial cancer. Study-level information: The year 2014 saw patients start atezolizumab, 1,200 mg intravenously every 3 weeks. Blood analysis occurred 3 weeks (second dose) and 6 weeks after treatment start. Blood yielded a median of about 140,000 T cells per sample.

Time point given: peripheral blood 6 weeks after treatment start. Some clones are missing from TCRdb's copy, which holds only in-frame ones; the method was immunoSEQ multiplex PCR. Here the sample spans around 50,000 clones, around 82% being singletons. The CDR3 has 15 amino acids. Germline CDR1 is MNHEY and CDR2 is SVGAGI. V was pared by 9 bases and J by 3 bases, with 6 bases of the junction left unmatched. The sample here was PBMCs, taken around atezolizumab (anti-PD-L1) treatment. The sequence was collected from a man aged 50 or older with urothelial cancer. The chain uses TRBV6-5 and TRBJ2-3, with 13 positions matching TRBD2. CDR3 in amino acids: CASGLAGVGTDTQYF. The CDR3 DNA reads TGTGCCAGTGGACTAGCGGGGGTTGGTACAGATACGCAGTATTTT.